The next 21 T cell receptor beta chains were all read from a single sample in a study of blood T cell repertoires in COVID-19. TCRdb's copy holds only in-frame clones and misses some; the assay was immunoSEQ multiplex PCR. The sample holds 350,000 to 400,000 clones, roughly 90% seen once. The sequencing input was peripheral blood. The receptors derive from a woman in her thirties with COVID-19, enrolled during active disease.

The chain is built from TRBV7-8 and TRBJ2-1, with D possibly being TRBD2 (6 bases). The CDR3 is 15 amino acids. V was clipped by 5 bases and J by 4 bases, with 15 bases between them. CDR1 is SGHVS and CDR2 is FQNEAQ in the germline V gene. The CDR3 sequence: CASSISGTEYNEQFF. CDR3 in DNA: TGTGCCAGCAGCATTTCCGGGACTGAGTACAATGAGCAGTTCTTC.

The genes are TRBV7-9 and TRBJ1-6; tentatively, D is TRBD1 (5 bases). The CDR3 is made up of 15 amino acids. V lost 6 bases to trimming and J lost 7 bases, with 16 bases between them. Germline V gives CDR1 SEHNR, CDR2 FQNEAQ (reference sequence). The CDR3 spells CASSTLDSLNSPLHF. CDR3 nucleotides: TGTGCCAGCAGTACACTCGACAGTTTAAATTCACCCCTCCACTTT.

The chain is built from TRBV5-1 and TRBJ1-1; a weak D match, TRBD1 (6 bases). CDR3 size: 17 residues. V lost 0 bases and J 0 bases, leaving 15 bases between the germline ends. From germline, CDR1 is SGHRS and CDR2 YFSETQ. This CDR3 is CASSLDTQQGMNTEAFF. Written as DNA, the CDR3 is TGCGCCAGCAGCTTGGATACCCAACAGGGAATGAACACTGAAGCTTTCTTT.

V usage is TRBV28 and J usage is TRBJ1-2, with 7 bases lining up with TRBD1. Germline assignment: CDR1 MDHEN and CDR2 SYDVKM. The CDR3 is 15 residues long. V lost 5 bases, J lost 0 bases, and 6 bases stayed unmatched. This chain's CDR3 is CASSRDRIANYGYTF. The CDR3, as DNA: TGTGCCAGCAGTCGGGACAGAATTGCTAACTATGGCTACACCTTC.

V gene TRBV5-8 combines with J gene TRBJ2-1; 11 bases map to TRBD2. V was pared by 6 bases and J by 5 bases, with 7 bases of the junction left unmatched. The V gene's germline CDR1 is SGHTS and CDR2 YDEGEE. This CDR3 region has 15 residues. The CDR3 coding sequence is TGTGCCAGCACCCAGGGGACTAGCGGTGACAATGAGCAGTTCTTC. Translation: CASTQGTSGDNEQFF.

The rearrangement links TRBV4-1 to TRBJ2-4; 8 nucleotides agree with TRBD1. Germline V gene data show CDR1 as MGHRA and CDR2 as YSYEKL. The CDR3 is 16 residues long. V was clipped by 0 bases and J by 3 bases; unmatched bases: 4. The CDR3 region has the DNA TGCGCCAGCAGCCAAGACCCCACAGGGGGCAAAAACATTCAGTACTTC. The encoded protein is CASSQDPTGGKNIQYF.

This chain joins TRBV7-2 and TRBJ2-1; TRBD1 might be the D (7 bases). Germline values: CDR1 SGHTA, CDR2 FQGNSA. The CDR3 is 17 residues long. The germline V and J ends were trimmed by 5 bases and 9 bases, with 26 bases remaining between them. The CDR3 coding sequence is TGTGCCAGCAGCACACGACAGGGACTTTACGAACAGGGTGAGCAGTTCTTC. Encoded protein: CASSTRQGLYEQGEQFF.

Of note for this clone: Other DNA sequences of this sample code for an identical CDR3. The gene calls are TRBV5-1 and TRBJ2-5; TRBD1 aligns across 10 bases. Germline CDR1 and CDR2: SGHRS and YFSETQ. The J segment lost 2 bases and the V segment lost 4 bases, leaving 5 bases of the junction unmatched. The CDR3 runs 15 residues. Here the CDR3 DNA reads TGCGCCAGCAGCCTAGGGGACAGGGGACAAGAGACCCAGTACTTC. This codes for CASSLGDRGQETQYF.

This rearrangement joins TRBV6-6 to TRBJ1-5; 8 bases map to TRBD1. The CDR3 length is 18 residues. V lost 5 bases and J lost 2; bases outside the gene matches: 14. In germline, CDR1 is MNHNY, CDR2 SVGAGI (reference sequence). The CDR3, as DNA: TGTGCCAGCAGTCCCAAAGGACAGGGAGTAGGTGGCAATCAGCCCCAGCATTTT. It specifies CASSPKGQGVGGNQPQHF.

Regarding this clone: Other DNA sequences in the sample encode the same CDR3. V is TRBV19 and J is TRBJ2-7, with 10 bases matching TRBD1. The germline CDR1 and CDR2 sequences are LNHDA and SQIVND (reference sequence). This CDR3 spans 15 amino acids. With 2 bases clipped from V and 2 bases from J, the junction kept 3 bases outside the gene matches. CDR3 residues: CASSITGTGAYEQYF. The CDR3, as DNA: TGTGCCAGTAGTATAACCGGGACAGGGGCCTACGAGCAGTACTTC.

The chain uses TRBV5-4 and TRBJ2-2, with 8 bases aligning to TRBD2. J lost 7 bases, V lost 0 bases, and 8 bases had no gene match. The germline gives CDR1 SGHNT, CDR2 YYREEE (reference sequence). The CDR3 extends over 16 amino acids. The CDR3 nucleotides read TGTGCCAGCAGCTTGGTTCCAGCGGGAGAAGTCGGGGAGCTGTTTTTT. Translating gives CASSLVPAGEVGELFF.

The J gene is TRBJ1-2, the V gene TRBV7-2, with 9 nucleotides matching TRBD1. Germline-derived CDR1 and CDR2 are SGHTA and FQGNSA. J was trimmed by 8 bases and V by 1 base; bases with no gene match: 5. CDR3 length: 14 residues. CDR3 sequence (DNA): TGTGCCAGCAGCTTAGTAGGGACAGGGAGAGGCTACACCTTC. It codes for CASSLVGTGRGYTF. Based on the CDR3 plus reference TRBV7-2 and TRBJ1-2, the full variable domain is GAGVSQSPSNKVTEKGKDVELRCDPISGHTALYWYRQSLGQGLEFLIYFQGNSAPDKSGLPSDRFSAERTGGSVSTLTIQRTQQEDSAVYLCASSLVGTGRGYTFGSGTRLTVV.

The V gene is TRBV3-1 (or the pseudogene TRBV3-2), the J gene TRBJ1-2; the D gene is possibly TRBD1 (5 bases). V lost 4 bases, J lost 4 bases, and 10 bases lay in between. Germline V gives CDR1 LGHDT, CDR2 YNNKEL (reference sequence). The CDR3 consists of 13 residues. The CDR3 coding sequence is TGTGCCAGCAGCCTCTTCCAGGGCTATGGCTACACCTTC. Protein sequence: CASSLFQGYGYTF.

V and J are TRBV5-6 and TRBJ1-6; D is perhaps TRBD1 (6 bases). V gave up 4 bases and J gave up 1 base, with 9 bases separating them. In germline, CDR1 is SGHDT, CDR2 YYEEEE. There are 15 residues in the CDR3. The CDR3 reads CASSAQGSYNSPLHF. The CDR3 DNA follows: TGTGCCAGCAGCGCCCAGGGGTCCTATAATTCACCCCTCCACTTT. The full variable domain, completed using reference TRBV5-6 and TRBJ1-6, is DAGVTQSPTHLIKTRGQQVTLRCSPKSGHDTVSWYQQALGQGPQFIFQYYEEEERQRGNFPDRFSGHQFPNYSSELNVNALLLGDSALYLCASSAQGSYNSPLHFGNGTRLTVT.

V usage is TRBV5-4 and J usage is TRBJ2-1, with 7 bases lining up with TRBD2. The CDR3 spans 16 residues. V lost 0 bases, J lost 4 bases, and 7 bases stayed unmatched. Germline CDR1 reads SGHNT; CDR2 reads YYREEE (reference sequence). In DNA form, the CDR3 reads TGTGCCAGCAGCTTGGCGGGGGGAGACAATTACAATGAGCAGTTCTTC. Amino acid sequence: CASSLAGGDNYNEQFF.

The rearrangement uses TRBV4-3 and TRBJ2-7; 7 bases line up with TRBD1. Trimming cost V 0 bases and J 3 bases; bases outside gene matches: 5. CDR3 length equals 15 residues. Germline V lookup: CDR1 LGHNA, CDR2 YSLEER. The CDR3 is CASSQDWGQYYEQYF. DNA for the CDR3: TGCGCCAGCAGCCAAGACTGGGGACAGTACTACGAGCAGTACTTC.

The rearrangement links TRBV6-1 to TRBJ1-5; no clear D. V lost 3 bases and J lost 2, with 11 bases in between. Germline CDR1 MNHNS, CDR2 SASEGT. The CDR3 is 15 residues long. The CDR3 DNA sequence: TGTGCCAGCAGTGATCACCCCGGGGGCAATCAGCCCCAGCATTTT. Amino acid sequence: CASSDHPGGNQPQHF.

This chain uses TRBV2 with TRBJ2-7; D gene unclear. CDR1 and CDR2 from the germline V gene are SNHLY and FYNNEI. Trimming removed 8 bases from V and 2 bases from J, with 10 bases in between. The CDR3 spans 12 residues. The CDR3 DNA follows: TGTGCCAGCGCAGAAAAAACCTACGAGCAGTACTTC. It translates to CASAEKTYEQYF.

V gene TRBV7-9 combines with J gene TRBJ1-5; perhaps TRBD1 as D (6 bases). This CDR3 contains 15 residues. The V end was cut by 2 bases, the J end by 2 bases, with 10 bases between. Germline V gene data show CDR1 as SEHNR and CDR2 as FQNEAQ (reference sequence). CDR3 bases: TGTGCCAGCAGCTTAACGGGGGGCGGCAATCAGCCCCAGCATTTT. This encodes CASSLTGGGNQPQHF.

The chain joins TRBV18 to TRBJ2-7; TRBD2 aligns across 9 bases. The V gene's germline CDR1 is KGHSH and CDR2 LQKENI. The J segment lost 0 bases and the V segment lost 5 bases, leaving 5 bases of the junction unmatched. The CDR3 loop spans 15 amino acids. The CDR3 nucleotides are TGTGCCAGCTCAAAACTAGCGGGCCACTCCTACGAGCAGTACTTC. The encoded protein is CASSKLAGHSYEQYF.

V usage is TRBV7-9 and J usage is TRBJ2-1; D remains ambiguous. CDR3 length equals 14 residues. The V gene's germline CDR1 is SEHNR and CDR2 FQNEAQ (reference sequence). V lost 1 base, J lost 9 bases, and 13 bases lay in between. In DNA form, the CDR3 reads TGTGCCAGCAGCTTAGAGGCGGAAAGAAGTGAGCAGTTCTTC. Protein product: CASSLEAERSEQFF.